These T cell receptor beta chains were read from a single sample in a study of CD8+ T cells in alopecia areata. The repertoire was sequenced with immunoSEQ multiplex PCR; TCRdb's copy has only in-frame clones and lacks some. The sample yields about 150,000 clones, about 51% seen once. The sample here was CD8+ T cells sorted from blood, taken at week 0. These receptors were taken from a human donor with alopecia areata. Both conserved end residues are part of each CDR3.

V: TRBV11-2; J: TRBJ2-3; CDR3: CASSIDRGPGDTQYF
V: TRBV15; J: TRBJ1-2; CDR3: CATSRDQGGYGYTF
V: TRBV9; J: TRBJ2-1; CDR3: CASSVDGAKGREQFF
V: TRBV6-5; J: TRBJ1-4; CDR3: CASSYSSGELIEKLFF
V: TRBV25-1; J: TRBJ2-5; CDR3: CASSGPKTSDRVKETQYF
V: TRBV27; J: TRBJ2-1; CDR3: CASSLLLAGPNEQFF
V: TRBV19; J: TRBJ2-7; CDR3: CASSPGTNEQYF
V: TRBV5-5; J: TRBJ1-1; CDR3: CASSLRENLWAFF
V: TRBV7-7; J: TRBJ2-3; CDR3: CARVPGLAPDTQYF
V: TRBV2; J: TRBJ1-1; CDR3: CASSEAGNTEAFF
V: TRBV18; J: TRBJ1-4; CDR3: CASSPGNERPTNEKLFF
V: TRBV9; J: TRBJ2-7; CDR3: CASSVDGRGSYEQYF
V: TRBV6-1; J: TRBJ2-5; CDR3: CASSDGMRETQYF
V: TRBV13; J: TRBJ1-2; CDR3: CASSAGTDNYGYTF
V: TRBV2; J: TRBJ1-5; CDR3: CASSEAVQPQHF
V: TRBV29-1; J: TRBJ2-3; CDR3: CSVAGGDIKSSSTDTQYF
V: TRBV4-3; J: TRBJ2-7; CDR3: CASSQDVAGAAYEQYF
V: TRBV30; J: TRBJ1-1; CDR3: CAWSVNGNTEAFF
V: TRBV13; J: TRBJ1-5; CDR3: CASSLGSNQPQHF
V: TRBV6-5; J: TRBJ2-5; CDR3: CASGIKETQYF
V: TRBV4-3; J: TRBJ2-2; CDR3: CASSQAPLDSGELFF
V: TRBV2; J: TRBJ2-5; CDR3: CASSDGTSGGAEQETQYF
V: TRBV13; J: TRBJ2-7; CDR3: CASSLGRRYEQYF
V: TRBV19; J: TRBJ2-2; CDR3: CASSIGRAGELFF
V: TRBV7-8; J: TRBJ1-5; CDR3: CASSLAPSLDQPQHF
V: TRBV29-1; J: TRBJ2-7; CDR3: CSVDMAGVHEQYF
V: TRBV30; J: TRBJ2-7; CDR3: CAWSEGSSYEQYF
V: TRBV29-1; J: TRBJ2-2; CDR3: CSGVAAGELFF
V: TRBV6-5; J: TRBJ1-1; CDR3: CASSYSTRGEAFF
V: TRBV29-1; J: TRBJ1-1; CDR3: CSVAVSLGSTEAFF
V: TRBV13; J: TRBJ1-2; CDR3: CASSNLKGGATVTSGYTF
V: TRBV6-5; J: TRBJ2-7; CDR3: CALGRDEQYF
V: TRBV29-1; J: TRBJ2-7; CDR3: CSVTPGGLYEQYF
V: TRBV18; J: TRBJ2-3; CDR3: CASSPPRGASTDTQYF
V: TRBV28; J: TRBJ2-1; CDR3: CASSLSDRVNNEQFF
V: TRBV15; J: TRBJ2-7; CDR3: CATSRDQDPHEGYEQYF
V: TRBV14; J: TRBJ1-6; CDR3: CASSPRSWEANNSPLHF
V: TRBV4-2; J: TRBJ2-2; CDR3: CASTPEEGEAGELFF
V: TRBV9; J: TRBJ1-1; CDR3: CASSATGGNTEAFF
V: TRBV11-2; J: TRBJ2-2; CDR3: CASSPHPRRGGTGELFF